This entry concerns a single TCR beta chain. The antigen is unknown. V lost 3 bases, J lost 6 bases, and 16 bases lay in between. CDR1 SGHRS and CDR2 YFSETQ come from the germline V gene. The CDR3 contains 14 residues. The record originates from a study of cytomegalovirus exposure and HLA in healthy donors. Study-wide context: Researchers previously reported finding roughly 120 million unique TCR beta sequences from 170 million or so T cells. Findings and caveats of the study: Later analysis indicated greater clonal expansion among HLA-associated TCR beta chains than among equally common other chains.

Primers for the PCR totalled 60 Vbeta and 13 Jbeta. The method was immunoSEQ multiplex PCR; TCRdb's version includes in-frame clones alone and lacks a portion of them. The table has fewer than 150,000 clones, 55% to 80% seen once. Sequencing was done on a sample of PBMCs. The chain has TRBV5-1 and TRBJ2-7; D may be TRBD1 (6 bases). The TCR sequence derives from a human donor in good health. The CDR3 region is CASSSPRQDSEQYF. CDR3 nucleotides: TGCGCCAGCAGCTCGCCGAGACAGGACTCCGAGCAGTACTTC.